The 11 T cell receptor beta chains below come from one sample, sequenced in a study of blood T cell repertoires in COVID-19. TCRdb keeps only in-frame clones here, not all; method: immunoSEQ multiplex PCR. The table shows some 380,000 clones, with 87% occurring only once. Material: PBMCs or T cells enriched from blood (not recorded which). Source of these receptors: a man between 25 and 39 years old who had recovered from COVID-19.

V is TRBV5-1 and J is TRBJ2-2; no clear D. Germline V gene lookup returns CDR1 SGHRS and CDR2 YFSETQ. Trimming pared 2 bases from V and 3 bases from J, leaving 8 bases between. CDR3 length: 14 amino acids. Here the CDR3 DNA reads TGCGCCAGCAGCTTCCCCACGGACACCGGGGAGCTGTTTTTT. Its translation is CASSFPTDTGELFF.

The chain carries TRBV5-1 and TRBJ1-4; D is ambiguous. Germline V CDR1 and CDR2: SGHRS, YFSETQ. The CDR3 length is 12 residues. V lost 1 base and J 8 bases, leaving 6 bases between the germline ends. The CDR3, as DNA: TGCGCCAGCAGCTTGTCAGGAGAAAAACTGTTTTTT. Protein sequence: CASSLSGEKLFF.

V gene TRBV5-1 combines with J gene TRBJ2-2, with 10 positions matching TRBD1. CDR1 and CDR2 (germline): SGHRS, YFSETQ. This CDR3 has 15 residues. With V trimmed by 3 bases and J by 4 bases, 3 bases remained unmatched. The CDR3 DNA reads TGCGCCAGCAGCTCCGGGACAGGGGTCACCGGGGAGCTGTTTTTT. Its protein is CASSSGTGVTGELFF.

The CDR3 protein is CASSPRHRAGNTIYF. The CDR3 coding sequence is TGCGCCAGCAGCCCCCGTCACAGGGCTGGAAACACCATATATTTT. This rearrangement joins TRBV4-3 to TRBJ1-3, with TRBD1 as a possible D gene (6 bases). The CDR3 length is 15 residues. Trimming stripped 4 bases from V and 2 bases from J, with 12 bases between. Germline CDR1 LGHNA, CDR2 YSLEER.

The V and J genes are TRBV12-5 and TRBJ2-3; D gene unclear. Germline-derived CDR1 and CDR2 are LGHNT and FRNRAP. Trimming cost V 2 bases and J 4 bases, with 7 bases left between them. The length of the CDR3 is 13 residues. The CDR3 DNA sequence: TGTGCTAGTGGTTTGCCCCTGTCAGATACGCAGTATTTT. This gives the protein CASGLPLSDTQYF.

The V gene is TRBV5-4, the J gene TRBJ1-3, with a possible D match to TRBD1 (5 bases). The V and J ends lost 1 base and 5 bases respectively, with 7 bases between them. The CDR3 loop spans 13 amino acids. Per germline, CDR1 SGHNT and CDR2 YYREEE (reference sequence). CDR3 sequence: CASSLQGRNTIYF. The CDR3 region has the DNA TGTGCCAGCAGCTTGCAGGGCAGAAACACCATATATTTT.

This clone was observed a single time. This rearrangement joins TRBV5-4 to TRBJ2-7; perhaps TRBD2 as D (6 bases). The V end was cut by 4 bases, the J end by 6 bases, with 14 bases between. The CDR3 sequence is 13 residues long. CDR1 and CDR2 (germline): SGHNT, YYREEE (reference sequence). The CDR3 sequence: CASSRGKFFEQYF. DNA of the CDR3: TGTGCCAGCAGCCGCGGGAAGTTCTTCGAGCAGTACTTC.

The V and J genes are TRBV9 and TRBJ2-3; 7 positions agree with TRBD2. Germline lookup yields CDR1 SGDLS and CDR2 YYNGEE. CDR3 size: 17 residues. V shed 0 bases and J 5 bases; nucleotides not matched to a gene: 12. This CDR3 reads CASSVAPQAGRGDTQYF. As DNA, the CDR3 is TGTGCCAGCAGCGTAGCTCCGCAAGCGGGGAGGGGAGATACGCAGTATTTT.

V is TRBV6-5 and J is TRBJ2-2; no definite D call. The CDR3 length is 12 residues. Trimming stripped 6 bases from V and 6 bases from J, with 8 bases between. CDR1 is MNHEY and CDR2 is SVGAGI in the germline V gene. CDR3 in amino acids: CASSPVSGELFF. The CDR3 region has the DNA TGTGCCAGCAGCCCGGTGTCCGGGGAGCTGTTTTTT.

This clone was recorded once. This chain joins TRBV29-1 and TRBJ1-1, with 9 nucleotides matching TRBD1. The V gene's germline CDR1 is SQVTM and CDR2 ANQGSEA. The CDR3 spans 14 residues. Losses at the gene ends were 7 bases for V and 3 bases for J; bases not matched to a gene: 9. The CDR3: CSARTGDIDTEAFF. In DNA, the CDR3 is TGCAGCGCCCGGACAGGGGACATAGACACTGAAGCTTTCTTT.

The gene calls are TRBV5-1 and TRBJ1-4, with 12 positions matching TRBD1. There are 16 residues in the CDR3. Germline CDR1 and CDR2: SGHRS and YFSETQ. Losses at the gene ends were 5 bases for V and 8 bases for J; bases not matched to a gene: 10. The CDR3 bases are TGCGCCAGCAGGGCCGGGACAGGGGGCGCAAGGGAAAAACTGTTTTTT. Residues: CASRAGTGGAREKLFF.